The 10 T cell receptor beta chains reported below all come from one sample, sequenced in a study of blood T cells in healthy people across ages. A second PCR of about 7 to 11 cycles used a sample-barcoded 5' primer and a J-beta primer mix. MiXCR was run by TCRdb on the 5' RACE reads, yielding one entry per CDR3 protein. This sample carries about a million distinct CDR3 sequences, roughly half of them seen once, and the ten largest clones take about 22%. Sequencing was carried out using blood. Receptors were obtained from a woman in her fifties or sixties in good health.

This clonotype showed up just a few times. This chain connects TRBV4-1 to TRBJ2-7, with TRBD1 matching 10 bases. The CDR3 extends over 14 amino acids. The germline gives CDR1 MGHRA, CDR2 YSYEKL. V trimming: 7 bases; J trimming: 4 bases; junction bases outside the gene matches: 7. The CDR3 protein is CASKVGTGVYEQYF. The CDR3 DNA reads TGCGCCAGCAAGGTCGGGACAGGGGTTTACGAGCAGTACTTC.

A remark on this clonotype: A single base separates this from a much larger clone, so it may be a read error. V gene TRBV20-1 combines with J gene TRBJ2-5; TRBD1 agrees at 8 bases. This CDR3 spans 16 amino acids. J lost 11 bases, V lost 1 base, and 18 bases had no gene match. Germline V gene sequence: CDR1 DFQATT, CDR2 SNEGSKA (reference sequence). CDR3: CSARGVTGDGGNEQYF. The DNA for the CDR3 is TGCAGTGCTAGAGGGGTGACAGGGGATGGTGGCAATGAGCAGTACTTC.

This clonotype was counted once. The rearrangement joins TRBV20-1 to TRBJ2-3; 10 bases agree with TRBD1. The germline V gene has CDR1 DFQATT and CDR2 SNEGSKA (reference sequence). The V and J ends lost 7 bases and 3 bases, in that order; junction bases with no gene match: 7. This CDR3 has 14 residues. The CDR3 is CSGGRQGATDTQYF. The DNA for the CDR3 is TGCAGTGGGGGGAGACAGGGGGCTACAGATACGCAGTATTTT.

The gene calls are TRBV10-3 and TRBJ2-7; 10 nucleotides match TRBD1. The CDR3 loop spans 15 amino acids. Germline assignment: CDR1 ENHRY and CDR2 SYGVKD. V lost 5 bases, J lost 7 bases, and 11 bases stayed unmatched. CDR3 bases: TGTGCCATCAGTAGAGGACAGGGGGAATACAATGAGCAGTACTTC. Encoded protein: CAISRGQGEYNEQYF.

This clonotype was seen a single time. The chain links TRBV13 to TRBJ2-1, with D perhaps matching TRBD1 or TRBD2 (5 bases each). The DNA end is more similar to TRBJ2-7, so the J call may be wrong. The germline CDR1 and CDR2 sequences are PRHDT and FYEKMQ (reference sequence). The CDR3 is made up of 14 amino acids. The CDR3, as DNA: TGTGCCAGCCGGGGACGCAGGAACTACAATGAGCAGTACTTC. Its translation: CASRGRRNYNEQYF.

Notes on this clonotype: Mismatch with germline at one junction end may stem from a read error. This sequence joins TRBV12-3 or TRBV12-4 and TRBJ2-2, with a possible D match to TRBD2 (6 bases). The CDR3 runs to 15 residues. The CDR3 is CASRKDRLNTGEVFF. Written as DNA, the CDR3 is TGTGCCAGCAGAAAAGACAGATTGAACACCGGGGAGGTGTTTTTT.

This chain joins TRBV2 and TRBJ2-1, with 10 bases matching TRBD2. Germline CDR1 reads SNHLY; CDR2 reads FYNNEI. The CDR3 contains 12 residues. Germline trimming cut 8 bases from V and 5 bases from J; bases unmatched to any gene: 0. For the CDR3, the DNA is TGTGCCAGCGGACTAGCGGACAATGAGCAGTTCTTC. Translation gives CASGLADNEQFF.

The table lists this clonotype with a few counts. The CDR3 nucleotides are TGTGCCAGCAGTTTATCCGGGACAGGGGCAGCGGACTCTGCCAGACGGTACTTC. Translated: CASSLSGTGAADSARRYF. V is TRBV27 and J is TRBJ2-5; 10 bases align to TRBD1. With 0 bases clipped from V and 13 bases from J, the junction kept 20 bases outside the gene matches. CDR3 length: 18 residues. The germline V gene has CDR1 MNHEY and CDR2 SMNVEV (reference sequence).

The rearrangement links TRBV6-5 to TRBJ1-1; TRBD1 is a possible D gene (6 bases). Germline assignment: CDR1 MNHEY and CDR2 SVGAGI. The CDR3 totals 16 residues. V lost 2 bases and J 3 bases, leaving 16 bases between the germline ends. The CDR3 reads CASSYAGGEGYTEAFF. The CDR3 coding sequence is TGTGCCAGCAGTTACGCGGGGGGCGAGGGGTACACTGAAGCTTTCTTT.

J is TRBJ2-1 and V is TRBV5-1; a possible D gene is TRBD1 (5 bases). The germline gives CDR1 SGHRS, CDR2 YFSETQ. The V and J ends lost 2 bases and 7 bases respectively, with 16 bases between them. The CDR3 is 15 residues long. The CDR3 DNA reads TGCGCCAGCAGCTTAGTGGGGCCGCCCGGGAATGAGCAGTTCTTC. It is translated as CASSLVGPPGNEQFF.